This T cell receptor beta chain was sequenced for a study of cytomegalovirus exposure and HLA in healthy donors. Study-wide findings and caveats: Later, TCR association rates were found to vary by HLA locus, highest for DRB1 and lowest for HLA-C. There were some V segments, including TRBV6-2 and TRBV6-3, excluded as indistinguishable. Reports credit the classifier with highly specific, highly sensitive diagnosis of cytomegalovirus status.

Germline V gene sequence: CDR1 MGHDK, CDR2 SYGVNS. The CDR3 extends over 13 amino acids. The V gene lost 9 bases and the J gene lost 4 bases, with 15 bases spanning the gap. PCR amplification relied on 60 Vbeta primers (plus 13 Jbeta primers). Clones were sequenced by immunoSEQ multiplex PCR, and TCRdb holds only the in-frame ones, with some missing. The sample includes roughly 99,000 clones, 79% of them seen just once. For this clone: The antigen is not known.

The source material was PBMCs. This receptor was identified in a male donor in good health and CMV-seropositive. This rearrangement joins TRBV25-1 to TRBJ2-5; D might be TRBD2 (7 bases). In DNA, the CDR3 is TGTGCCAGACCATACGGGGGGCGAGAGACCCAGTACTTC. This sequence encodes CARPYGGRETQYF.